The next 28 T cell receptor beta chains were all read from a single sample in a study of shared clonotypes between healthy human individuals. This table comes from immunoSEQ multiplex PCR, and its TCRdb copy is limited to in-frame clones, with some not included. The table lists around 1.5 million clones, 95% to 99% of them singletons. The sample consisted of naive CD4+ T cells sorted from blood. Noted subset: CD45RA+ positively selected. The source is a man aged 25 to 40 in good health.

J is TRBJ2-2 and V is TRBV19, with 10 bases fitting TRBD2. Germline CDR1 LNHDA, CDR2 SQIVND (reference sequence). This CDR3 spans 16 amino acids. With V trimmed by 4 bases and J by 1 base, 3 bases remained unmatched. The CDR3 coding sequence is TGTGCCAGTAGTAAACTAGCGGGGATGAACACCGGGGAGCTGTTTTTT. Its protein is CASSKLAGMNTGELFF.

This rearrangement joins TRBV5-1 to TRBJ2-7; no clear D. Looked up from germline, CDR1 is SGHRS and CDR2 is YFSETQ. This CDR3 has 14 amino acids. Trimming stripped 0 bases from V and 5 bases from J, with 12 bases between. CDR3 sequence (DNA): TGCGCCAGCAGCTTGGATATCTCTGGGAACGAGCAGTACTTC. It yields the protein CASSLDISGNEQYF.

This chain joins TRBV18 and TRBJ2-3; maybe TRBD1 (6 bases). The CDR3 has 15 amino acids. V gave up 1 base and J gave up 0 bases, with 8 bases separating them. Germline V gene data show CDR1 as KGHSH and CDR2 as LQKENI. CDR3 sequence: CASSPRQVSTDTQYF. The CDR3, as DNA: TGTGCCAGCTCACCACGACAGGTGAGCACAGATACGCAGTATTTT. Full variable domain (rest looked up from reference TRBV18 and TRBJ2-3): NAGVMQNPRHLVRRRGQEARLRCSPMKGHSHVYWYRQLPEEGLKFMVYLQKENIIDESGMPKERFSAEFPKEGPSILRIQQVVRGDSAAYFCASSPRQVSTDTQYFGPGTRLTVL.

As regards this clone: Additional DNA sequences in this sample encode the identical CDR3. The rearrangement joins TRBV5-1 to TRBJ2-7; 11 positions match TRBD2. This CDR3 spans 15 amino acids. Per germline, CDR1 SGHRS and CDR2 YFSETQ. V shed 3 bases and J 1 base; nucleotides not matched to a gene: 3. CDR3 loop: CASSSGLADSYEQYF. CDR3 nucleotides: TGCGCCAGCAGCTCGGGACTAGCGGATTCCTACGAGCAGTACTTC.

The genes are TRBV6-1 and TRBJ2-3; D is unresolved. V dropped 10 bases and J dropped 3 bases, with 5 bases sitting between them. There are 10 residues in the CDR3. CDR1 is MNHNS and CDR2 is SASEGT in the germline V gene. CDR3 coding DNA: TGTGCCACTGGTACAGATACGCAGTATTTT. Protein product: CATGTDTQYF.

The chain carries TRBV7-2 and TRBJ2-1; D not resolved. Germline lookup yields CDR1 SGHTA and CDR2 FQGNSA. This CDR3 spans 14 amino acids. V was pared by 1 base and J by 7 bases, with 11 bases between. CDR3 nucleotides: TGTGCCAGCAGCTTAGAGACCCTCAGGAATGAGCAGTTCTTC. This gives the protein CASSLETLRNEQFF.

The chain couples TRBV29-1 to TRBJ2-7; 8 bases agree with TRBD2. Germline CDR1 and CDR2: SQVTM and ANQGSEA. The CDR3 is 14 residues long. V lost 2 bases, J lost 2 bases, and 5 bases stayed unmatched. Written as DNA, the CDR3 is TGCAGCGTTGAAACCGGGAGGGCCGCCTACGAGCAGTACTTC. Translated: CSVETGRAAYEQYF.

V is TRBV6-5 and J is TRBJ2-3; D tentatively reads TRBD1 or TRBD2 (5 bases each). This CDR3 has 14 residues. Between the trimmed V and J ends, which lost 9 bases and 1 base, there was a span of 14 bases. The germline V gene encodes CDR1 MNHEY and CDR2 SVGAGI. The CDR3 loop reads CASKEGWGTDTQYF. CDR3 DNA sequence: TGTGCCAGTAAAGAGGGGTGGGGCACAGATACGCAGTATTTT.

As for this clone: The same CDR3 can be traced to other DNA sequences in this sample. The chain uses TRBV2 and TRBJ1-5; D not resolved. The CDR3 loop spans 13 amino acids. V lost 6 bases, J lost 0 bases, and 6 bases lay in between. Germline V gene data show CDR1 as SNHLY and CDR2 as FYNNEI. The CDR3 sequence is CASRSDSNQPQHF. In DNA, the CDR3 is TGTGCCAGCAGGTCGGATAGCAATCAGCCCCAGCATTTT.

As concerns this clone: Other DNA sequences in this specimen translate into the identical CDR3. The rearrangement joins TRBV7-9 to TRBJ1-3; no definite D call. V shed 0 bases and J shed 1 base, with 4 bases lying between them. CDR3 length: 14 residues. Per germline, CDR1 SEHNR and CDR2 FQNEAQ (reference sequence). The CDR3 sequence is CASSLAISGNTIYF. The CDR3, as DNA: TGTGCCAGCAGCTTAGCTATTTCTGGAAACACCATATATTTT.

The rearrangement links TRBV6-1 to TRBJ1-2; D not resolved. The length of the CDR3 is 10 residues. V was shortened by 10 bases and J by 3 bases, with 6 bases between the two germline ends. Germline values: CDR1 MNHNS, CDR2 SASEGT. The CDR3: CATGDYGYTF. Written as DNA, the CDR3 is TGTGCCACGGGAGACTATGGCTACACCTTC.

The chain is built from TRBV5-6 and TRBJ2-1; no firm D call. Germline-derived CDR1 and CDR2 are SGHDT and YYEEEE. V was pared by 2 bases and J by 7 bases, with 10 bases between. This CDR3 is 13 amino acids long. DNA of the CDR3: TGTGCCAGCAGCTTTACGAGAAGGAATGAGCAGTTCTTC. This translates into CASSFTRRNEQFF.

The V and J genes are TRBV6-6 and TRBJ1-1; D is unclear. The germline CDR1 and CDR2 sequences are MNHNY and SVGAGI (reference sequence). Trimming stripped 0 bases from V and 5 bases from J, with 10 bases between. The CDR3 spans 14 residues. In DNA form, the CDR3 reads TGTGCCAGCAGTTACTCAGATTACCCGACTGAAGCTTTCTTT. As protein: CASSYSDYPTEAFF.

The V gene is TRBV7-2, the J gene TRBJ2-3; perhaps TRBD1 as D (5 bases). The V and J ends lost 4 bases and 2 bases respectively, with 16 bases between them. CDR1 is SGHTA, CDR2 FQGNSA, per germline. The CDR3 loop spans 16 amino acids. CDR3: CASSYIRGSLTDTQYF. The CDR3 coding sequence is TGTGCCAGCAGCTACATTAGGGGTTCCCTCACAGATACGCAGTATTTT.

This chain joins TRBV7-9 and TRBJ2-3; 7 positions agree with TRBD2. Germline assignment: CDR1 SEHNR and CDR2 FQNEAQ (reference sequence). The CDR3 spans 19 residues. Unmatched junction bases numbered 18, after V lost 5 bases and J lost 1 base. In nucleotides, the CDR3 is TGTGCCAGCAGCCCAAAACGGGCGGGAGAAGCGGCCGGCACAGATACGCAGTATTTT. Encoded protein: CASSPKRAGEAAGTDTQYF.

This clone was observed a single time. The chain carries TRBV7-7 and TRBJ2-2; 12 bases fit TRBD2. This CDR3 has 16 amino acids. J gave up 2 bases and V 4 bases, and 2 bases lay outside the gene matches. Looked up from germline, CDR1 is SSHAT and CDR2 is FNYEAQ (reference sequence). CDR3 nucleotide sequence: TGTGCCAGCAGCTCGACTAGCGGGGGAAACACCGGGGAGCTGTTTTTT. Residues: CASSSTSGGNTGELFF.

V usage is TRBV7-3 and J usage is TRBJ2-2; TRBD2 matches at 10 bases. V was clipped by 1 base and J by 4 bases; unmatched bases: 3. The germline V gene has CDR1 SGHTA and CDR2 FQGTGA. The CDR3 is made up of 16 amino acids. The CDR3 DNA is TGTGCCAGCAGCTTAAGTACTAGCGGGACCACCGGGGAGCTGTTTTTT. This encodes CASSLSTSGTTGELFF. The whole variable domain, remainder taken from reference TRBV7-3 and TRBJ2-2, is GAGVSQTPSNKVTEKGKYVELRCDPISGHTALYWYRQSLGQGPEFLIYFQGTGAADDSGLPNDRFFAVRPEGSVSTLKIQRTERGDSAVYLCASSLSTSGTTGELFFGEGSRLTVL.

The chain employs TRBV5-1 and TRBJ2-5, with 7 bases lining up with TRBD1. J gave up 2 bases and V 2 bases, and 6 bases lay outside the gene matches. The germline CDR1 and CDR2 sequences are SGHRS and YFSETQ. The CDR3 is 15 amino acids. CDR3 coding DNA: TGCGCCAGCAGCTTAAGGACAGGAGTACAAGAGACCCAGTACTTC. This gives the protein CASSLRTGVQETQYF.

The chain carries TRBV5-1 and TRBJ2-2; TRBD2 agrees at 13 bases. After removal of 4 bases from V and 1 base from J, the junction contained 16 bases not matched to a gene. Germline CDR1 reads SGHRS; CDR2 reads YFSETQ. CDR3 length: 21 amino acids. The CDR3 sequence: CASSRGEMGLAGPLNTGELFF. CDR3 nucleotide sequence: TGCGCCAGCAGCCGGGGAGAAATGGGACTAGCGGGACCTTTGAACACCGGGGAGCTGTTTTTT. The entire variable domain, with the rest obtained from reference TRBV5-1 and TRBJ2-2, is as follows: KAGVTQTPRYLIKTRGQQVTLSCSPISGHRSVSWYQQTPGQGLQFLFEYFSETQRNKGNFPGRFSGRQFSNSRSEMNVSTLELGDSALYLCASSRGEMGLAGPLNTGELFFGEGSRLTVL.

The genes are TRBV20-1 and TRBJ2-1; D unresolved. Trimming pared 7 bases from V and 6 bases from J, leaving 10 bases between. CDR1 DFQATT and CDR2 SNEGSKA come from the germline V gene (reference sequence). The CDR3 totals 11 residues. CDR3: CSEAYLNEQFF. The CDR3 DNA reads TGCAGTGAGGCTTATCTCAATGAGCAGTTCTTC.

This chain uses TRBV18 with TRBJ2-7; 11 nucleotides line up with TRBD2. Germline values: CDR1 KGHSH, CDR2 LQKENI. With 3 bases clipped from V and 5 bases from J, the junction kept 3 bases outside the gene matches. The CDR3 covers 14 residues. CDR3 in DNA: TGTGCCAGCTCACCCGGACTAGCGGGCAACGAGCAGTACTTC. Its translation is CASSPGLAGNEQYF.

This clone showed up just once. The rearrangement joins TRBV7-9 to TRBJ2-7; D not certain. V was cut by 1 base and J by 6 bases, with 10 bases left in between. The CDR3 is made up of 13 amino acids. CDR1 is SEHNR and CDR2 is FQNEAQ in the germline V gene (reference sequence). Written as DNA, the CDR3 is TGTGCCAGCAGCTTAGAGATGGGGTCCGAGCAGTACTTC. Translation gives CASSLEMGSEQYF.

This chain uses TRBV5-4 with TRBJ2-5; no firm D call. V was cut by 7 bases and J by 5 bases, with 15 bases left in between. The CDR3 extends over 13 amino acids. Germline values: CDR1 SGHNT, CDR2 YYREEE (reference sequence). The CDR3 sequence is CASSHSRRETQYF. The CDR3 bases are TGTGCCAGCTCCCACTCCAGACGGGAGACCCAGTACTTC.

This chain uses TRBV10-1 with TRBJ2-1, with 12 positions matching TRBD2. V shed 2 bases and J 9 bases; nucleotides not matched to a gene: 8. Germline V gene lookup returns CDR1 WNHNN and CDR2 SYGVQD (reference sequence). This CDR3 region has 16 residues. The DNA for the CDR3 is TGCGCCAGCAGTGAGCTTGGGCTAGCGGGAGGGGGTGAGCAGTTCTTC. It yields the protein CASSELGLAGGGEQFF.

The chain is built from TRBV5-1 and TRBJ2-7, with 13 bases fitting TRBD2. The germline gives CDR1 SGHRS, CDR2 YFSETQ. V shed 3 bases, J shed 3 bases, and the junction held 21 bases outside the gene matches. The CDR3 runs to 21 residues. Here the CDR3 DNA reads TGCGCCAGCAGCTCAGGAGGGCGACTAGCGGGAGGTGCCCGCTTTGACTACGAGCAGTACTTC. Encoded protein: CASSSGGRLAGGARFDYEQYF.

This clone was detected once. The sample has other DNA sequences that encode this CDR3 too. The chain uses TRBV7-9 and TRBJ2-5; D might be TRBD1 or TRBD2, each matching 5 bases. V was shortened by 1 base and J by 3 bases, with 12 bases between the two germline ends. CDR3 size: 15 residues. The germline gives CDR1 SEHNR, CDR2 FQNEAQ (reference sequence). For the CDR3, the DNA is TGTGCCAGCAGCTTAGGGGGGACGGGCAAAGAGACCCAGTACTTC. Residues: CASSLGGTGKETQYF.

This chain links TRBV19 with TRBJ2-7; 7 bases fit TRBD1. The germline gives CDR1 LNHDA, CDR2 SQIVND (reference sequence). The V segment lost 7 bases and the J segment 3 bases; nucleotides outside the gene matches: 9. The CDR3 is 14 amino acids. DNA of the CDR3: TGTGCCAGTACCGGGACAGTTACCATCTACGAGCAGTACTTC. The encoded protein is CASTGTVTIYEQYF. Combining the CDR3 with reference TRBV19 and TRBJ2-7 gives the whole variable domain DGGITQSPKYLFRKEGQNVTLSCEQNLNHDAMYWYRQDPGQGLRLIYYSQIVNDFQKGDIAEGYSVSREKKESFPLTVTSAQKNPTAFYLCASTGTVTIYEQYFGPGTRLTVT.

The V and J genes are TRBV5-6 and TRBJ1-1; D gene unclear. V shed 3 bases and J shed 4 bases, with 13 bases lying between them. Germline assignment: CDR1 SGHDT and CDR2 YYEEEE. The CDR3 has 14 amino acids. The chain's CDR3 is CASSWISVGTEAFF. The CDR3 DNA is TGTGCCAGCAGCTGGATCTCGGTCGGCACTGAAGCTTTCTTT.